This T cell receptor beta chain was sequenced in a study of early T cells in non-severe SARS-CoV-2 infection. Study summary: Alpha and beta chains were unpaired, from unsorted whole-blood bulk RNA.

Turning to this clonotype: Its target is unknown.

Study-wide results and caveats: Database matching using VDJdb favored anti-spike CD8 responses, with private and CD4 specificities left missing.

Each CDR3 protein is one row after TCRdb ran MiXCR on the 5' RACE reads. Among tens of thousands of distinct CDR3 sequences listed, roughly 10% were seen once. Input material: whole blood. This clonotype was obtained from an adult who was a healthcare worker with PCR-confirmed SARS-CoV-2 infection or an uninfected control (not recorded which).

CDR3 sequence (DNA): TGTGCCAGCACCCCGACTAGCGGGGGAGCTAAACTCACAGATACGCAGTATTTT. Its translation: CASTPTSGGAKLTDTQYF. This chain links TRBV12-3 or TRBV12-4 with TRBJ2-3; 12 nucleotides agree with TRBD2. This CDR3 comprises 18 residues. The ends lost 7 bases at V and 2 bases at J; junction bases unmatched: 13.